This TCR beta chain was found in a study of glioma-infiltrating T cells after dendritic cell vaccination listed by TCRdb under 2016. Regarding the complete study: The cohort included roughly 15 glioblastoma patients drawn from Phase I and II dendritic cell vaccination trials, of whom 9 were newly diagnosed and 6 had recurrent disease. Between about 2002 and 2013, the patients were given dendritic cell vaccination pulsed with autologous tumor lysate. To make the vaccine, monocyte-derived dendritic cells were cultured for approximately 7 days with IL-4 and GM-CSF and then pulsed overnight with autologous tumor lysate. Three intradermal dendritic cell vaccine injections were administered to patients at biweekly intervals in the arm below the axilla. In glioblastoma patients vaccinated with dendritic cells, deep sequencing of TCR beta CDR3 regions served to measure tumor-infiltrating lymphocyte content and to compare repertoires between tumor and blood. Survival after dendritic cell vaccination was correlated with TCR sequencing metrics such as TIL content and the overlap between tumor and blood repertoires.

TCRB CDR3 regions were amplified from about 2 ug genomic DNA, or all available DNA if less, using the immunoSEQ assay. For multiplex PCR, 60 forward primers for TCR V beta segments and 13 reverse primers for J beta segments were used. Synthetic control templates were spiked into each sample at limiting dilution to estimate reads per starting template. The Illumina HiSeq System generated 87 bp sequencing reads. The published analysis was carried out like this. PCR and sequencing errors were removed by a nearest neighbor algorithm that merged closely related sequences. TCR overlap was defined as the percentage of unique tumor TCR beta sequences that were also found in the peripheral blood of the same patient. The immuneACCESS repertoire file appears here via TCRdb, limited to in-frame rearrangements. These files lack a portion of the clones; in checked studies, under half of the deficit traces to unresolved V genes, and the cause of the others is not known. That table is the source of V, J and clone size, and D and trimming were worked out from the DNA. This sample comprises about 90,000 clones, around 86% of them detected only once. 5.5% to 8% of the sample lies in the top ten.

What the research found in general, with its limitations: TCR clonality showed no direct relationship with survival, which suggests that a diverse polyclonal response may matter. The three-group TCR overlap response model was characterized as speculative, and prospective validation of the model was stated to be required. Higher estimated pretreatment TIL content predicted longer time to progression and overall survival after dendritic cell vaccination. The cohort was small and heterogeneous, few patients had complete blood and tumor sets, and even fewer had initial-recurrent tumor pairs.

Comment on this clone: Its antigen remains undetermined. Nothing much larger sits one base from this clone, and base qualities are not available.

The CDR3 contains 19 residues, cysteine and phenylalanine counted. The DNA shown is the 57-base CDR3, in frame from base 1. V trim: 1 base; J trim: 4 bases; unmatched bases: 18. Per the germline V gene, SGHNT is the CDR1 and YENEEA is the CDR2. The sample's time point, from its label and the paper: after dendritic cell vaccination, including at tumor progression/relapse. Selection of patients required sufficient residual fresh-frozen tumor tissue and over two years of available survival data. An isocitrate dehydrogenase mutation was not carried by any of the glioblastoma patients, although molecular status was otherwise variable. PBMC collection took place before vaccination, two weeks after the third vaccination, and at tumor progression if progression occurred. The Qiagen DNeasy Blood extraction Kit was used for extraction of genomic DNA.

The sequence is built from TRBV11-3 and TRBJ2-5; TRBD2 aligns with 7 central bases. The sequencing here drew on blood, taken after dendritic cell vaccination. The receptor's source is a human donor with glioblastoma. The sequenced DNA: TGTGCCAGCAGCTTAGGAGGCTGGGGAGCGGGGAAGGAATCAGAGACCCAGTACTTC. Its protein reads: CASSLGGWGAGKESETQYF.